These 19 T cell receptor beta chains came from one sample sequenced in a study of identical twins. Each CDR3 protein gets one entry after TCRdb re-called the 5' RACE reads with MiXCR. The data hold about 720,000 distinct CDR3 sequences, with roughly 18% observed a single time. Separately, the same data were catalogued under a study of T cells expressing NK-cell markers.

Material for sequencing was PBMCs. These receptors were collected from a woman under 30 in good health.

In nucleotides, the CDR3 is TGCGCCAGCAGCTTGGAGGAGTCACTAGCCGCCTACAATGAGCAGTTCTTC. This translates into CASSLEESLAAYNEQFF. The rearrangement links TRBV5-1 to TRBJ2-1; D possibly corresponds to TRBD2 (6 bases). The CDR3 extends over 17 amino acids. Trimming removed 0 bases at V and 2 bases at J, with 15 bases between. Looked up from germline, CDR1 is SGHRS and CDR2 is YFSETQ. Full variable domain (outside the CDR3, taken from reference TRBV5-1 and TRBJ2-1): KAGVTQTPRYLIKTRGQQVTLSCSPISGHRSVSWYQQTPGQGLQFLFEYFSETQRNKGNFPGRFSGRQFSNSRSEMNVSTLELGDSALYLCASSLEESLAAYNEQFFGPGTRLTVL.

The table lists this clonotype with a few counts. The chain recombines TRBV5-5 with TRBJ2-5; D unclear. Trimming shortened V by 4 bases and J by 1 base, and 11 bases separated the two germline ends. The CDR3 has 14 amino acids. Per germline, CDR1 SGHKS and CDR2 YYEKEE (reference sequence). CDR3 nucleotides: TGTGCCAGCAGCCCAGAGATAGGCCAAGAGACCCAGTACTTC. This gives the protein CASSPEIGQETQYF.

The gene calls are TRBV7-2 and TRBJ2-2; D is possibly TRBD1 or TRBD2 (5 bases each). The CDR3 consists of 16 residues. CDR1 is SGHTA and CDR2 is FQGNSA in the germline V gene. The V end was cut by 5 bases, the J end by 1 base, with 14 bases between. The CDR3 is CASSRGLGENTGELFF. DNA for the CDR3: TGTGCCAGCAGCCGCGGCTTGGGGGAGAACACCGGGGAGCTGTTTTTT.

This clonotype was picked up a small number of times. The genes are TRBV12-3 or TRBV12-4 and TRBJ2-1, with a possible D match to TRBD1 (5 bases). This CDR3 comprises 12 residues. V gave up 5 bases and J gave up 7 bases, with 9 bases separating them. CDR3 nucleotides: TGTGCCAGCAGTATCCGACAGAATGAGCAGTTCTTC. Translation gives CASSIRQNEQFF.

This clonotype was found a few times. The CDR3 reads CATGTGHEQFF. The CDR3 DNA reads TGTGCCACCGGTACGGGCCATGAGCAGTTCTTC. V usage is TRBV6-6 and J usage is TRBJ2-1; no clear D. The CDR3 contains 11 residues. The germline gives CDR1 MNHNY, CDR2 SVGAGI (reference sequence). The germline V and J ends were trimmed by 10 bases and 8 bases, with 12 bases remaining between them.

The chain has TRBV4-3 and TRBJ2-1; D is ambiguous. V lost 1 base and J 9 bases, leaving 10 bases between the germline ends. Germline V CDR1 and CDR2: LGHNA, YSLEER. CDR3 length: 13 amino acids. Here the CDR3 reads CASSQAPAGEQFF. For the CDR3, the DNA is TGCGCCAGCAGCCAAGCCCCCGCTGGTGAGCAGTTCTTC.

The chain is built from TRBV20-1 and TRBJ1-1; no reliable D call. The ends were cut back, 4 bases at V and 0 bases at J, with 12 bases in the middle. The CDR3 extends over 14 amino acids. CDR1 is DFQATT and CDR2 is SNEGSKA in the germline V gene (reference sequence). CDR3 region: CSATPTEMNTEAFF. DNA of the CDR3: TGCAGTGCTACCCCGACGGAGATGAACACTGAAGCTTTCTTT.

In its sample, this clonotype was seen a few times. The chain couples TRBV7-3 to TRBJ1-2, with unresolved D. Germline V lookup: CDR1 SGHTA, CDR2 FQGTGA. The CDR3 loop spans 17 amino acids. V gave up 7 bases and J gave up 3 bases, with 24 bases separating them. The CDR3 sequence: CASKAVGTRYGDYGYTF. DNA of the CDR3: TGTGCCAGCAAGGCTGTTGGTACGAGATACGGTGACTATGGCTACACCTTC.

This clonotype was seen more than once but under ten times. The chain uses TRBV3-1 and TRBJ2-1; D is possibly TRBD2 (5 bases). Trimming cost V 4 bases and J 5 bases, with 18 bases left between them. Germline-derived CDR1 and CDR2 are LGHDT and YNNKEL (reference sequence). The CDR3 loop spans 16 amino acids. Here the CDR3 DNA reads TGTGCCAGCAGCCTCCCGGACTTCGGCCTTCACAATGAGCAGTTCTTC. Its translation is CASSLPDFGLHNEQFF.

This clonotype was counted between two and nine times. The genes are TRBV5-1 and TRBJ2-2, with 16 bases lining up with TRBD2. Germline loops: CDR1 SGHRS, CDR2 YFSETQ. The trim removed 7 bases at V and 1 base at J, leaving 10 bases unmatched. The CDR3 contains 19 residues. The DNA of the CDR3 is TGCGCCAGCGGACCGGGACTAGCGGGAGGGATCATGAACACCGGGGAGCTGTTTTTT. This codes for CASGPGLAGGIMNTGELFF.

CDR3 bases: TGTGCCAGCAGTTCATTAGGGACGGGGTCCTACGAGCAGTACTTC. Amino acid sequence: CASSSLGTGSYEQYF. The V and J genes are TRBV12-3 or TRBV12-4 and TRBJ2-7; either TRBD1 or TRBD2 may supply D (5 bases each). Trimming pared 4 bases from V and 1 base from J, leaving 14 bases between. CDR3 length: 15 residues.

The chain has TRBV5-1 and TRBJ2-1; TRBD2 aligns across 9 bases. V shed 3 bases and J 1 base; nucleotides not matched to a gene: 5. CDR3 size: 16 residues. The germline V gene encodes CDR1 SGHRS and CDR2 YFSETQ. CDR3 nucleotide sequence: TGCGCCAGCAGCTCATCAGCGGGAGGATCCTACAATGAGCAGTTCTTC. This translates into CASSSSAGGSYNEQFF.

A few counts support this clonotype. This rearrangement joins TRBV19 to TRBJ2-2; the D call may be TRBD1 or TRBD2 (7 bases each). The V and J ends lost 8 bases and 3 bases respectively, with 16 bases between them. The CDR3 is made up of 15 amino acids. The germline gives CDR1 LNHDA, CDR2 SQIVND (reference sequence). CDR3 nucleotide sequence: TGTGCCAGTCAAGCTCCAGGGGGGGACACCGGGGAGCTGTTTTTT. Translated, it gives CASQAPGGDTGELFF.

The CDR3 DNA reads TGTGCCAGCAGCAAACGGTACCCCGAGCCCTCTGGGGCCAACGTCCTGACTTTC. This sequence encodes CASSKRYPEPSGANVLTF. The genes are TRBV21-1 and TRBJ2-6. TRBV21-1 is marked as a pseudogene. This CDR3 is built from 18 residues.

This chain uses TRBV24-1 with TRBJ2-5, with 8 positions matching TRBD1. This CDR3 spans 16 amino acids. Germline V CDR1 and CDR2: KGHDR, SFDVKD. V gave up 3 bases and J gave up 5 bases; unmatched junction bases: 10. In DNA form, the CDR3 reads TGTGCCACCAGTGATCCTATGACAGGGGCGGACGAGACCCAGTACTTC. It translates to CATSDPMTGADETQYF.

The CDR3 sequence is CASSHRQASTNVLTF. CDR3 DNA: TGTGCCAGCAGCCATCGACAGGCCTCGACCAACGTCCTGACTTTC. This sequence joins TRBV5-5 and TRBJ2-6, with D possibly matching TRBD1 (6 bases). The CDR3 extends over 15 amino acids. Trimming shortened V by 4 bases and J by 8 bases, and 16 bases separated the two germline ends. Per germline, CDR1 SGHKS and CDR2 YYEKEE (reference sequence).

In nucleotides, the CDR3 is TGTGCCAGCAGCTTACCGGGGGAAGAGACCCAGTACTTC. Encoded protein: CASSLPGEETQYF. The chain combines TRBV7-8 with TRBJ2-5; TRBD2 is a possible D gene (6 bases). V was shortened by 2 bases and J by 3 bases, with 7 bases between the two germline ends. This CDR3 has 13 amino acids. The germline V gene has CDR1 SGHVS and CDR2 FQNEAQ.

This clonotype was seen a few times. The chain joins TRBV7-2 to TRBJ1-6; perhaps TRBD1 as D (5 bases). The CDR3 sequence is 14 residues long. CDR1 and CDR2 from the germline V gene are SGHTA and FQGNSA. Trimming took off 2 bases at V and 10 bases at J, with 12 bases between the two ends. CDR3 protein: CASSLTGFYSPLHF. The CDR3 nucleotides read TGTGCCAGCAGCTTAACAGGATTCTACTCACCCCTCCACTTT.

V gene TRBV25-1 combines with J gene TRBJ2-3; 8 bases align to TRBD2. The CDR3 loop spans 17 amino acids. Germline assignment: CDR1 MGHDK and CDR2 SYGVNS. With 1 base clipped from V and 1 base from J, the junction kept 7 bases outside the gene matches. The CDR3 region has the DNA TGTGCCAGCAGTGAATCGAGGGCTAGCGGGCGCACAGATACGCAGTATTTT. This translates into CASSESRASGRTDTQYF.